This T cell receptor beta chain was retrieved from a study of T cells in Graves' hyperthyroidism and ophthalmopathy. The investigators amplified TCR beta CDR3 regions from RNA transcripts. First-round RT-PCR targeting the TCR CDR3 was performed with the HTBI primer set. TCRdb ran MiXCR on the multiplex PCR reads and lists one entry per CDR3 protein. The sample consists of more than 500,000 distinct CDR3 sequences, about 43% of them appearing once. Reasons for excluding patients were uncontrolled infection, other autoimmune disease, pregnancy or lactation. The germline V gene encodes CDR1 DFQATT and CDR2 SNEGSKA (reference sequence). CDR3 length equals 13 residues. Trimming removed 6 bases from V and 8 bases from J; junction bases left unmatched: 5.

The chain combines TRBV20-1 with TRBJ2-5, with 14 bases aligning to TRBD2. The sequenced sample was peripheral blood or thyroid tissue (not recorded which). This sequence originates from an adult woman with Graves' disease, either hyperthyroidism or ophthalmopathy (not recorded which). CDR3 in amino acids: CSARLAGGDTQYF. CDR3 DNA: TGCAGTGCCAGACTAGCGGGGGGGGATACCCAGTACTTC.